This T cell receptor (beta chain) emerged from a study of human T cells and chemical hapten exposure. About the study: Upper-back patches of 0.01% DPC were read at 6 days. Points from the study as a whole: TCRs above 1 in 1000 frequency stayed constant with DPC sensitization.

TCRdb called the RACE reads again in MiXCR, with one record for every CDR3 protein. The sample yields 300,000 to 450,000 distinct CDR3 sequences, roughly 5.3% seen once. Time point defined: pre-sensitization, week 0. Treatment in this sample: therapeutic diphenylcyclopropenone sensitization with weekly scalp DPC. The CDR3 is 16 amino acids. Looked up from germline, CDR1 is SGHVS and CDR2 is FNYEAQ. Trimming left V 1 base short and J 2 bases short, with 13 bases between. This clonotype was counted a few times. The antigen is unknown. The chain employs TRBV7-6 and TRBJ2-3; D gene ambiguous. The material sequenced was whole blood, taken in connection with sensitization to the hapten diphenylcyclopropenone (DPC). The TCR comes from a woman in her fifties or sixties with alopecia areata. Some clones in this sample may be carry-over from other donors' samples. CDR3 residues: CASSLGAGSHTDTQYF. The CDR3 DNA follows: TGTGCCAGCAGCTTAGGTGCAGGTTCCCACACAGATACGCAGTATTTT.